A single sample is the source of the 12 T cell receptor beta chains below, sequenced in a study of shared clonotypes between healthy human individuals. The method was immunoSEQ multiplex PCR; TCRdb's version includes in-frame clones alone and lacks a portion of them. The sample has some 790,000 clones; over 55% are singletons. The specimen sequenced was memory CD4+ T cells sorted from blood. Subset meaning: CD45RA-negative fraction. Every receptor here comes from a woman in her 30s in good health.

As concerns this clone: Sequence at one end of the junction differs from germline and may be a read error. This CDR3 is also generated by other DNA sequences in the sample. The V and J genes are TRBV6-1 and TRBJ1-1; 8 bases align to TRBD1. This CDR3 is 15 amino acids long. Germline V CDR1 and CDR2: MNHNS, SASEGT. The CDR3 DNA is TGTGCTAGCAGTGCTAAGACAGGGGTCAACACTGAAGCTTTCTTT. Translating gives CASSAKTGVNTEAFF.

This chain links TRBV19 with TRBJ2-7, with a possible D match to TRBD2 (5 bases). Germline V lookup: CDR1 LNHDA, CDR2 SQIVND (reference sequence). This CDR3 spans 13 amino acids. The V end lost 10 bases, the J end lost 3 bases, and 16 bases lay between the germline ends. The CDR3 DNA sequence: TGTGCCACCCCGCCGAGTCGGGGCTACGAGCAGTACTTC. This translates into CATPPSRGYEQYF. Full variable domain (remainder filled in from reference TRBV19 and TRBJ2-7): DGGITQSPKYLFRKEGQNVTLSCEQNLNHDAMYWYRQDPGQGLRLIYYSQIVNDFQKGDIAEGYSVSREKKESFPLTVTSAQKNPTAFYLCATPPSRGYEQYFGPGTRLTVT.

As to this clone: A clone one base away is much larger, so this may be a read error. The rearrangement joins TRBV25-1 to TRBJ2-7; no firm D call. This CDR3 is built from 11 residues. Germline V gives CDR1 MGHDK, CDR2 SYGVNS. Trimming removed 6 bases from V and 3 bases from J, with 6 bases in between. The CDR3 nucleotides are TGTGCCAGCAGCCTATACTACGAGCAGTACTTC. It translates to CASSLYYEQYF.

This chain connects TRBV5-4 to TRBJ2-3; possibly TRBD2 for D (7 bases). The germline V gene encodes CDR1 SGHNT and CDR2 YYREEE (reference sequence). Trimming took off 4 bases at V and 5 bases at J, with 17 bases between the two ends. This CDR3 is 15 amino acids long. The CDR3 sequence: CASSPVGGLEDTQYF. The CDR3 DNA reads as TGTGCCAGCAGCCCCGTGGGGGGGCTGGAAGATACGCAGTATTTT.

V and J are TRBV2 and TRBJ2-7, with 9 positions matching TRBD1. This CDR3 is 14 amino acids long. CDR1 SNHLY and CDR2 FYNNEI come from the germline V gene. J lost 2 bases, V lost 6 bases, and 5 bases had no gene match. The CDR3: CASRDGTGTYEQYF. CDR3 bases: TGTGCCAGCAGAGATGGGACAGGGACCTACGAGCAGTACTTC.

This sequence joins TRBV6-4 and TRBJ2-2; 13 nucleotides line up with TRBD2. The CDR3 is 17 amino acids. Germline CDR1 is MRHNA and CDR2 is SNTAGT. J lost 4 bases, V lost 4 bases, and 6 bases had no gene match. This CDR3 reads CASSVSGLAGPTGELFF. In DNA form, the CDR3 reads TGTGCCAGCAGTGTTTCGGGACTAGCGGGACCCACCGGGGAGCTGTTTTTT.

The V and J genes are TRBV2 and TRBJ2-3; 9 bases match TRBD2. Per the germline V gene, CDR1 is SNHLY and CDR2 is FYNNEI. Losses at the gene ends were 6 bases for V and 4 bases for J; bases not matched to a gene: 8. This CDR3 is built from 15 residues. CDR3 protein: CASRRLAVEADTQYF. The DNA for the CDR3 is TGTGCCAGCAGGCGACTAGCGGTAGAGGCAGATACGCAGTATTTT. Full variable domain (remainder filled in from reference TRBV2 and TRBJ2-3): EPEVTQTPSHQVTQMGQEVILRCVPISNHLYFYWYRQILGQKVEFLVSFYNNEISEKSEIFDDQFSVERPDGSNFTLKIRSTKLEDSAMYFCASRRLAVEADTQYFGPGTRLTVL.

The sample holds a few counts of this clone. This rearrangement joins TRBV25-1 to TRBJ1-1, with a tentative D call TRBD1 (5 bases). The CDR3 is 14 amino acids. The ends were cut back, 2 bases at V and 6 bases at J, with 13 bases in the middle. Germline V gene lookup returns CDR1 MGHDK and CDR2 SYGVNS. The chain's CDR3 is CASSESAGTAEAFF. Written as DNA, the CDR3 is TGTGCCAGCAGTGAAAGTGCAGGGACCGCTGAAGCTTTCTTT.

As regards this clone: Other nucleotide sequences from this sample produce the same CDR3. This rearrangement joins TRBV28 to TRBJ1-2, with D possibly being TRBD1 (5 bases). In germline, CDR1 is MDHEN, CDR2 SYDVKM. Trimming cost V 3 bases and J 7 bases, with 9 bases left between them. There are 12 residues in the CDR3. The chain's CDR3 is CASSLGRGGYTF. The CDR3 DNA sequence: TGTGCCAGCAGTTTGGGGCGGGGTGGCTACACCTTC.

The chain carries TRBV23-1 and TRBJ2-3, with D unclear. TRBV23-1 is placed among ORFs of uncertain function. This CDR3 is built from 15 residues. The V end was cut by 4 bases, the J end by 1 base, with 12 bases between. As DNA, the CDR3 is TGCGCCAGCAGTCTCACCTCCCTAGGCACAGATACGCAGTATTTT. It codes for CASSLTSLGTDTQYF.

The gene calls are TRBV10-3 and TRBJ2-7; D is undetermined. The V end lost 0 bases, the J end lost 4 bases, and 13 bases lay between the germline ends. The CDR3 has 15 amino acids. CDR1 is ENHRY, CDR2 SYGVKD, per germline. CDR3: CAISESATLLYEQYF. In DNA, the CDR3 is TGTGCCATCAGTGAGTCGGCTACACTTTTATACGAGCAGTACTTC.

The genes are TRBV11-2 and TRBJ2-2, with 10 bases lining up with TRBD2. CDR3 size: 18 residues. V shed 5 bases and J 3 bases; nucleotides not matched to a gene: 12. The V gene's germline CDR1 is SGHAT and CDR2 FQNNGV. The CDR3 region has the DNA TGTGCCAGCAGCCCCCGGGGACTAGCGTATGTAGACACCGGGGAGCTGTTTTTT. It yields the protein CASSPRGLAYVDTGELFF.